This T cell receptor (beta chain) was captured in a study of cytomegalovirus exposure and HLA in healthy donors. PCR amplification relied on 60 Vbeta primers (plus 13 Jbeta primers). Data came from immunoSEQ multiplex PCR; TCRdb stores just in-frame clones and leaves some out. Among some 50,000 clones, 72% were seen once, and the ten largest hold approximately 20%. CDR1 is LGHNA and CDR2 is YNFKEQ in the germline V gene. V lost 2 bases and J lost 4; bases outside the gene matches: 8. This CDR3 has 17 residues. Specimen: PBMCs. The TCR sequence derives from a woman aged 45-60 years in good health and CMV-seropositive. The chain links TRBV4-2 to TRBJ2-5; 12 nucleotides align to TRBD1. In nucleotides, the CDR3 is TGTGCCAGCAGCCAAACCGCCGGGACAGGGGGCGTAGAGACCCAGTACTTC. It translates to CASSQTAGTGGVETQYF.